The rows below give T cell receptor beta chains drawn from one sample of a study of OX40 agonist ivuxolimab in advanced cancers. Assay used: immunoSEQ multiplex PCR; TCRdb lists only in-frame clones, some missing. The sample contains about 85,000 clones, approximately 86% of which appear only once. The sequenced sample was CD4+ or CD8+ T cells sorted from blood, obtained in a trial of the OX40 agonist ivuxolimab. The receptors originated from an adult with an advanced solid tumor such as melanoma, head and neck, liver or kidney cancer. Each CDR3 is given with its conserved first and last residue. The order of the fields is V gene, J gene, clone size, D gene, CDR3 DNA, CDR3 protein. D genes are given only for firm matches. The size entry is marked missing in some rows and otherwise reads once, few, many or a size class.

TRBV10-3	TRBJ2-7	-	TRBD1	TGTGCCATCAGTGAAACACCATACCGGGACAGGGGGTACGAGCAGTACTTC	CAISETPYRDRGYEQYF
TRBV7-3	TRBJ2-5	-	-	TGTGCCAGCAGCTTAACGGGGGGTGTTTTCCAAGAGACCCAGTACTTC	CASSLTGGVFQETQYF
TRBV28	TRBJ1-1	-	-	TGTGCCAGCAGTTTATGGTACAGGAACACTGAAGCTTTCTTT	CASSLWYRNTEAFF
TRBV18	TRBJ1-6	-	-	TGTGCCAGCTCACCAAGAGACGGTGAAAATTCACCCCTCCACTTT	CASSPRDGENSPLHF
TRBV6-5	TRBJ2-1	-	-	TGTGCCAGCAGTTTTAACCCGAGAGAATCCTCACCTCAGTTCTTC	CASSFNPRESSPQFF
TRBV30	TRBJ2-1	few	TRBD1	TGTGCCTGGGACAGGGGGCAAAGGAATGAGCAGTTCTTC	CAWDRGQRNEQFF
TRBV19	TRBJ2-7	once	TRBD2	TGTGCCAGTAGTACCCTCCCCGGCGGGGGACACGAGCAGTACTTC	CASSTLPGGGHEQYF
TRBV28	TRBJ2-7	-	-	TGTGCCAGCAGTTTAATCCACGAGCAGTACTTC	CASSLIHEQYF
TRBV27	TRBJ1-5	-	-	TGTGCCAGCAGAGCTTGGAGGGAACGCAATCAGCCCCAGCATTTT	CASRAWRERNQPQHF
TRBV23-1	TRBJ2-2	once	TRBD1	TGCGCCAGCAGTCGGGACAGGACCTTTCCCACCGGGGAGCTGTTTTTT	CASSRDRTFPTGELFF
TRBV6-6	TRBJ1-1	-	TRBD1	TGTGCCAGCAGTTACTCAGGACAGGGCCCCACCCCTGAAGCTTTCTTT	CASSYSGQGPTPEAFF
TRBV28	TRBJ1-2	-	-	TGTGCCAGCCTAACGGGGGCCGCCTATGGCTACACCTTC	CASLTGAAYGYTF
TRBV28	TRBJ2-7	-	-	TGTGCCAGCAGTTCAGCGTACGAGCAGTACTTC	CASSSAYEQYF
TRBV5-4	TRBJ2-3	-	-	TGTGCCAGCAGCCGAGACCGGGACGCAAGCACAGATACGCAGTATTTT	CASSRDRDASTDTQYF
TRBV5-4	TRBJ1-1	-	-	TGTGCCAGCAGCCCTAGTCAGAACACTGAAGCTTTCTTT	CASSPSQNTEAFF
TRBV18	TRBJ1-1	-	-	TGTGCCAGCTCCCCTTTCTTGGCGGACGCAACAACCAACACTGAAGCTTTCTTT	CASSPFLADATTNTEAFF
TRBV5-5	TRBJ2-4	-	TRBD1	TGTGCCAGCAGCCTAGGGACAGGGGCGAGCATTCAGTACTTC	CASSLGTGASIQYF
TRBV6-5	TRBJ1-6	-	-	TGTGCCAGCAGTTCCCCCGCCGCAGGGTCAGCCCTCCACTTT	CASSSPAAGSALHF
TRBV28	TRBJ2-1	-	-	TGTGCCAGCACCCGGGGAGGTCTGAGCTCCTACAATGAGCAGTTCTTC	CASTRGGLSSYNEQFF
TRBV11-2	TRBJ2-4	-	-	TGTGCCAGCAGCTTAGTTATGGCAGTGGGGATAAACATTCAGTACTTC	CASSLVMAVGINIQYF
TRBV14	TRBJ1-3	-	-	TGTGCCAGCAGCCGAAACAGGGTCCCTGGAAACACCATATATTTT	CASSRNRVPGNTIYF
TRBV10-1	TRBJ2-3	-	-	TGCGCCAGCAAGGGAGTCACAGATACGCAGTATTTT	CASKGVTDTQYF
TRBV2	TRBJ2-1	once	TRBD1	TGTGCCAGCAGTCGAAGAACAGGGGGCGCCGATGAGCAGTTCTTC	CASSRRTGGADEQFF
TRBV28	TRBJ2-7	once	TRBD1	TGTGCCACCAAGGACAGGGTATTTGGCGAGCAGTACTTC	CATKDRVFGEQYF
TRBV2	TRBJ1-4	few	-	TGTGCCAGCAGTGATAAGAGGCCGGAGAGTGAAAAACTGTTTTTT	CASSDKRPESEKLFF
TRBV15	TRBJ2-7	-	TRBD2	TGTGCCACCAGCAGAGATCTGGGGACTAGCTCCGTAGAGCAGTACTTC	CATSRDLGTSSVEQYF
TRBV19	TRBJ1-1	-	-	TGTGCCAGTAGTATATTAGGGGTAGACACTGAAGCTTTCTTT	CASSILGVDTEAFF
TRBV9	TRBJ1-6	-	-	TGTGCCAGCAGCGTAGAGCCAGGGAACAATTCACCCCTCCACTTT	CASSVEPGNNSPLHF
TRBV7-8	TRBJ1-2	-	TRBD1	TGTGCCAGCAGCGTCGGGACAGGGGGCGGCTATGGCTACACCTTC	CASSVGTGGGYGYTF
TRBV29-1	TRBJ2-5	-	-	TGCAGCGTTGAAGATCCTGCCAGGAAAGAGACCCAGTACTTC	CSVEDPARKETQYF
TRBV6-1	TRBJ1-4	-	TRBD1	TGTGCCAGCAGGGACAGGGGGGAACCTAATGAAAAACTGTTTTTT	CASRDRGEPNEKLFF
TRBV18	TRBJ1-2	few	-	TGTGCCAGCTCACCACAATCTCCCGATGCGGGGGGCTCCTACACCTTC	CASSPQSPDAGGSYTF
TRBV5-1	TRBJ2-3	-	-	TGCGCCAGCATGTTGGGTACAGGCACAGATACGCAGTATTTT	CASMLGTGTDTQYF
TRBV7-9	TRBJ2-5	-	TRBD2	TGTGCCAGCAGCTTAGTAGCGGGGGCAATGAGGGGGTACCAAGAGACCCAGTACTTC	CASSLVAGAMRGYQETQYF
TRBV27	TRBJ2-7	-	TRBD1	TGTGCCAGCAGAGGGACAGGGGAGAAAGAGCAGTACTTC	CASRGTGEKEQYF
TRBV4-2	TRBJ1-4	-	TRBD1	TGTGCCAGCAGCCCGGGGACAGCTACAACTAATGAAAAACTGTTTTTT	CASSPGTATTNEKLFF
TRBV19	TRBJ1-2	-	TRBD1	TGTGCCAGTAGTATAACAGGGGCGAACTATGGCTACACCTTC	CASSITGANYGYTF
TRBV10-3	TRBJ2-7	-	-	TGTGCCATCAGTGGCCGATGGGGGTCGTCCTACGAGCAGTACTTC	CAISGRWGSSYEQYF
TRBV28	TRBJ1-4	-	-	TGTGCCAGCAGTTTCCCTGGGAGGGGGGATGAAAAACTGTTTTTT	CASSFPGRGDEKLFF
TRBV7-9	TRBJ2-1	-	TRBD1	TGTGCCAGCAGCTTAGTGCAGGGGGCGCGGGGTGAGCAGTTCTTC	CASSLVQGARGEQFF
TRBV19	TRBJ1-2	-	TRBD1	TGTGCCAGTAGGAGGACAGGGGTTCCGCCGGGAAGTCCGGACTATGGCTACACCTTC	CASRRTGVPPGSPDYGYTF